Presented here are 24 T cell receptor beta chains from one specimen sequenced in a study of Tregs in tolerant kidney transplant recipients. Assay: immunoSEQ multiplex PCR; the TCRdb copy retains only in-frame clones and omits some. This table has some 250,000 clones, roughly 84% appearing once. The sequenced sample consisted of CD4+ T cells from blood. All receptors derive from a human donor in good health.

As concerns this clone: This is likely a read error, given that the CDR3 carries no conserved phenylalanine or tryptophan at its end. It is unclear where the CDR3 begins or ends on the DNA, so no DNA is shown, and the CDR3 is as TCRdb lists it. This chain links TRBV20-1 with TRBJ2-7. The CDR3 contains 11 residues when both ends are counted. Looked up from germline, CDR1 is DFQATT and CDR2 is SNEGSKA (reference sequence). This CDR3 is CSARGVGDPVA.

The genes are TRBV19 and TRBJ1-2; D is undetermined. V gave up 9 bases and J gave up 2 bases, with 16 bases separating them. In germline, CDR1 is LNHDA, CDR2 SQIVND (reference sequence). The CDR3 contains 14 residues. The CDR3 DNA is TGTGCCAGCGTGAGGCAGTATGGGAACTATGGCTACACCTTC. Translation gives CASVRQYGNYGYTF.

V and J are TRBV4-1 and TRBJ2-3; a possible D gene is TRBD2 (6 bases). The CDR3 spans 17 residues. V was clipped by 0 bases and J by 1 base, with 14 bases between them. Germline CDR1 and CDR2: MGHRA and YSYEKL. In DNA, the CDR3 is TGCGCCAGCAGCCAAGATATGGGCGGGACCCGCACAGATACGCAGTATTTT. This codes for CASSQDMGGTRTDTQYF.

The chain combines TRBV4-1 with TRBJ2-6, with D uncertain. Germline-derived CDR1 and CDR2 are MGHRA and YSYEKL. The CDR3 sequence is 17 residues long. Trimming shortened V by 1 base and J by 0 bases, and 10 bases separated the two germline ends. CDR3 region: CASSQAPDPSGANVLTF. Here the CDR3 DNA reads TGCGCCAGCAGCCAAGCCCCCGATCCCTCTGGGGCCAACGTCCTGACTTTC.

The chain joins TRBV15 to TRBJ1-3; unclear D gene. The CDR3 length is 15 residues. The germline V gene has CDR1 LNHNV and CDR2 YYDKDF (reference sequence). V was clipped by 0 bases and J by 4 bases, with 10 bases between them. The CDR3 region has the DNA TGTGCCACCAGCAGAGATGGTCGGTTAGGAAACACCATATATTTT. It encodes CATSRDGRLGNTIYF.

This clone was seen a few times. The CDR3, as DNA: TGTGCCAGCAGCCACCTTTCAGGGCGACGGACTGAAGCTTTCTTT. Its translation is CASSHLSGRRTEAFF. The V call is TRBV14, the J call TRBJ1-1; TRBD1 might be the D (5 bases). CDR3 length: 15 residues. The V end lost 3 bases, the J end lost 5 bases, and 16 bases lay between the germline ends. Looked up from germline, CDR1 is SGHDN and CDR2 is FVKESK.

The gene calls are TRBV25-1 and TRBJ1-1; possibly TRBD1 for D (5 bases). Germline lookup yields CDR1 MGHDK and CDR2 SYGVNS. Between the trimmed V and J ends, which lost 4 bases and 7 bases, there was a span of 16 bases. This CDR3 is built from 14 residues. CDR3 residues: CASSARDSRSEAFF. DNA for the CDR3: TGTGCCAGCAGTGCCCGGGACTCGCGAAGTGAAGCTTTCTTT.

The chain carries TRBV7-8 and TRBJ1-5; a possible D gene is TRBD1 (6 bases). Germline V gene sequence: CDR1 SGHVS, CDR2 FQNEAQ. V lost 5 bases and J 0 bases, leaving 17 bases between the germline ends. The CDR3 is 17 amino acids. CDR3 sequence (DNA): TGTGCCAGCAGCCCCGAGGCAGGGGACTTTAGCAATCAGCCCCAGCATTTT. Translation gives CASSPEAGDFSNQPQHF.

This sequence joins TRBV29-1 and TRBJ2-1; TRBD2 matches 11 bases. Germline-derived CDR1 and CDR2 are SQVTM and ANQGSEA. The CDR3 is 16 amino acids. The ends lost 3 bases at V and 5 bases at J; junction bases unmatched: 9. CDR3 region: CSVEGHALAGDNEQFF. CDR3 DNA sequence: TGCAGCGTTGAGGGACACGCACTAGCGGGAGACAATGAGCAGTTCTTC.

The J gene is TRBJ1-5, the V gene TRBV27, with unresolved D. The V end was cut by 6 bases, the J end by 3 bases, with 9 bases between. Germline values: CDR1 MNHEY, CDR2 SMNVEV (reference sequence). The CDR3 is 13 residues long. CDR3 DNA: TGTGCCAGCAGGGGAAGTGTCAATCAGCCCCAGCATTTT. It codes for CASRGSVNQPQHF.

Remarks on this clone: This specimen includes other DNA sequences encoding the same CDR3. The CDR3 sequence is CASSRQTSTDTQYF. CDR3 DNA: TGTGCCAGCAGTCGGCAGACTAGCACAGATACGCAGTATTTT. The rearrangement uses TRBV27 and TRBJ2-3, with D unresolved. In germline, CDR1 is MNHEY, CDR2 SMNVEV (reference sequence). The CDR3 totals 14 residues. The V end lost 5 bases, the J end lost 0 bases, and 9 bases lay between the germline ends.

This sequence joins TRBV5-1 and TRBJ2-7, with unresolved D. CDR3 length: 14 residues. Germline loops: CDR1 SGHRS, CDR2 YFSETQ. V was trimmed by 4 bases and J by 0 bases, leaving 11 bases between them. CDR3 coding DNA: TGCGCCAGCAGCCCGAATGAGGACTCCTACGAGCAGTACTTC. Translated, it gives CASSPNEDSYEQYF. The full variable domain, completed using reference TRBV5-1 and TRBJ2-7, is KAGVTQTPRYLIKTRGQQVTLSCSPISGHRSVSWYQQTPGQGLQFLFEYFSETQRNKGNFPGRFSGRQFSNSRSEMNVSTLELGDSALYLCASSPNEDSYEQYFGPGTRLTVT.

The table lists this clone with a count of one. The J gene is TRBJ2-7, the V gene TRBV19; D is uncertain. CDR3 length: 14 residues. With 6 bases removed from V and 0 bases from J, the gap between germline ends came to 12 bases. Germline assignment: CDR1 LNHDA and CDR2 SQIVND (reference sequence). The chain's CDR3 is CASSLRLDSYEQYF. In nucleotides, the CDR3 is TGTGCCAGTAGCCTGAGGCTCGACTCCTACGAGCAGTACTTC.

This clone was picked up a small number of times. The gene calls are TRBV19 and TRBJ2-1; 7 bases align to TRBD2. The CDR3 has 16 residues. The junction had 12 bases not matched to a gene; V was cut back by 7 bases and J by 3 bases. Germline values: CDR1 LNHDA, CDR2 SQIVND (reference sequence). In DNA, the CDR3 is TGTGCCAGTACCTCTGGGGCGGGAGCCTTCTACAATGAGCAGTTCTTC. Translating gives CASTSGAGAFYNEQFF.

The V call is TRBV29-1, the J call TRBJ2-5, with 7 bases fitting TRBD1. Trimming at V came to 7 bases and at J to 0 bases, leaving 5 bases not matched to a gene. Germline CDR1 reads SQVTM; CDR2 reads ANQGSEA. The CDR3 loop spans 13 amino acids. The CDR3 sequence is CSAVTGYQETQYF. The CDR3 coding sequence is TGCAGCGCCGTGACAGGGTACCAAGAGACCCAGTACTTC. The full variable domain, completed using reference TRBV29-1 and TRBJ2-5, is SAVISQKPSRDICQRGTSLTIQCQVDSQVTMMFWYRQQPGQSLTLIATANQGSEATYESGFVIDKFPISRPNLTFSTLTVSNMSPEDSSIYLCSAVTGYQETQYFGPGTRLLVL.

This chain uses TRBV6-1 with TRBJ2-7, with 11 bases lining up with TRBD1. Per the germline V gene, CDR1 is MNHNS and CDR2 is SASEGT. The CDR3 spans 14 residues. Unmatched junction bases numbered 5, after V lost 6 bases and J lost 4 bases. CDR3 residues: CASSAGTGGYEQYF. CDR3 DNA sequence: TGTGCCAGCAGCGCCGGGACAGGGGGTTACGAGCAGTACTTC.

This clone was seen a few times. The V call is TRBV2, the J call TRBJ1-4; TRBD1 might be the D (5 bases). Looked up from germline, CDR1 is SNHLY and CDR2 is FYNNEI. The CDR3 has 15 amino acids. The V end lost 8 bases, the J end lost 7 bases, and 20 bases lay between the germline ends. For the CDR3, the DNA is TGTGCCAGCCATTACCTCCGGGACCCAGGTGAAAAACTGTTTTTT. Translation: CASHYLRDPGEKLFF.

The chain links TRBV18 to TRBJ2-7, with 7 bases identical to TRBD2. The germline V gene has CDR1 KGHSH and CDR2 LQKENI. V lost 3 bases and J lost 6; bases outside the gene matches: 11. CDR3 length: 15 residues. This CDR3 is CASSPGLVAVGEQYF. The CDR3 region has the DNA TGTGCCAGCTCACCCGGACTAGTAGCGGTTGGCGAGCAGTACTTC.

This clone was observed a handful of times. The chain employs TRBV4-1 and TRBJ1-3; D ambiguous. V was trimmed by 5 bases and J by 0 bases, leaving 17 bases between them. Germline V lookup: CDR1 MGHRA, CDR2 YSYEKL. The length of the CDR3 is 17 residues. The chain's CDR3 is CASSDRASTFSGNTIYF. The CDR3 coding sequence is TGCGCCAGCAGCGACCGGGCCTCGACTTTCTCTGGAAACACCATATATTTT.

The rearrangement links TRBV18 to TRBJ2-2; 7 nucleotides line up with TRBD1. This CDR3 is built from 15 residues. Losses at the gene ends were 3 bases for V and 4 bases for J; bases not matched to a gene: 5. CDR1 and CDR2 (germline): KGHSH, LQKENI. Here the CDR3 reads CASSPDRVGTGELFF. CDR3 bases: TGTGCCAGCTCACCTGACAGGGTGGGCACCGGGGAGCTGTTTTTT.

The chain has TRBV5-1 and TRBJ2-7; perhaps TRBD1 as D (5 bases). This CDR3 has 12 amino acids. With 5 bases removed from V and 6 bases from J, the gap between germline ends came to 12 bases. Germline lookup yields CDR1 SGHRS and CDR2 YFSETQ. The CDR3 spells CASRQGSLEQYF. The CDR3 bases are TGCGCCAGCAGGCAGGGATCCCTCGAGCAGTACTTC.

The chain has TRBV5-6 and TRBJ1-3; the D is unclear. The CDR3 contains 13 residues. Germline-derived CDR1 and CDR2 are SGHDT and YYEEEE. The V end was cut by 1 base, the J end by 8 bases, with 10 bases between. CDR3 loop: CASSLLSTHTIYF. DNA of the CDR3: TGTGCCAGCAGCTTGTTGAGTACCCACACCATATATTTT.

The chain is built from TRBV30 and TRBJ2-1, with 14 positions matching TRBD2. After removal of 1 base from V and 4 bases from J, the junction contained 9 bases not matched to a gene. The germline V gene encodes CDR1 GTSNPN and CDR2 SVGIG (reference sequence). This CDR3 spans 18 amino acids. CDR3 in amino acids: CAWSGLAGGKPIYNEQFF. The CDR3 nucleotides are TGTGCCTGGAGTGGACTAGCGGGGGGGAAACCTATTTACAATGAGCAGTTCTTC.

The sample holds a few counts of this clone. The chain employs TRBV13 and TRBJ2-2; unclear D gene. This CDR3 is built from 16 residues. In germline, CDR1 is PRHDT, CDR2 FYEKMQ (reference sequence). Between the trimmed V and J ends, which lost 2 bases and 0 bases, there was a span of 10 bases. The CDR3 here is CASSLRLSANTGELFF. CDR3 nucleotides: TGTGCCAGCAGCTTAAGGCTCTCCGCGAACACCGGGGAGCTGTTTTTT. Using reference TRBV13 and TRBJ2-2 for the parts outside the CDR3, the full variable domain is AAGVIQSPRHLIKEKRETATLKCYPIPRHDTVYWYQQGPGQDPQFLISFYEKMQSDKGSIPDRFSAQQFSDYHSELNMSSLELGDSALYFCASSLRLSANTGELFFGEGSRLTVL.